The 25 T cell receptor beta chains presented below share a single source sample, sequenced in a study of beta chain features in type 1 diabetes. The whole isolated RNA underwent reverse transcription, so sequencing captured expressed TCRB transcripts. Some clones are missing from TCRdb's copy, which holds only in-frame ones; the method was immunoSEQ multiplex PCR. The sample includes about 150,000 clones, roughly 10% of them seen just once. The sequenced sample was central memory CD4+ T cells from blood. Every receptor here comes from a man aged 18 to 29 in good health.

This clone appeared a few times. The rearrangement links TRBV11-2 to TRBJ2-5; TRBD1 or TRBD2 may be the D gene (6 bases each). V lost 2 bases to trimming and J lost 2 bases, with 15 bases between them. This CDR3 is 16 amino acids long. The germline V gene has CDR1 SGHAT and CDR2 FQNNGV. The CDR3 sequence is CASSLSAGGGQETQYF. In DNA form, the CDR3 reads TGTGCCAGCAGCTTAAGCGCAGGAGGGGGGCAAGAGACCCAGTACTTC.

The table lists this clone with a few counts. CDR3: CASSRGITDTQYF. For the CDR3, the DNA is TGTGCCAGCAGCCGGGGGATTACAGATACGCAGTATTTT. This chain joins TRBV7-3 and TRBJ2-3; D perhaps matches TRBD2 (6 bases). Germline assignment: CDR1 SGHTA and CDR2 FQGTGA. The V and J ends lost 5 bases and 3 bases respectively, with 9 bases between them. The CDR3 runs to 13 residues.

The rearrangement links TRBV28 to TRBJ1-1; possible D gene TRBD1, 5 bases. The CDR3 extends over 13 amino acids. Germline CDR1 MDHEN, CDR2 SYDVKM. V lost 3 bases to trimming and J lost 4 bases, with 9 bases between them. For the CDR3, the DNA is TGTGCCAGCAGTTTGTCAGGGTCCACTGAAGCTTTCTTT. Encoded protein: CASSLSGSTEAFF. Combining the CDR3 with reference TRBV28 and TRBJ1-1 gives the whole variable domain DVKVTQSSRYLVKRTGEKVFLECVQDMDHENMFWYRQDPGLGLRLIYFSYDVKMKEKGDIPEGYSVSREKKERFSLILESASTNQTSMYLCASSLSGSTEAFFGQGTRLTVV.

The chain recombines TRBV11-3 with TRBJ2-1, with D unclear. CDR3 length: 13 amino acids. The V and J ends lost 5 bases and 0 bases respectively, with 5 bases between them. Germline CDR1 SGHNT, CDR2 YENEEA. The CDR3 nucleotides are TGTGCCAGCAGCCTCGCCTCCTACAATGAGCAGTTCTTC. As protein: CASSLASYNEQFF. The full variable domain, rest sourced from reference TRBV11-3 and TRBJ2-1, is EAGVVQSPRYKIIEKKQPVAFWCNPISGHNTLYWYLQNLGQGPELLIRYENEEAVDDSQLPKDRFSAERLKGVDSTLKIQPAELGDSAVYLCASSLASYNEQFFGPGTRLTVL.

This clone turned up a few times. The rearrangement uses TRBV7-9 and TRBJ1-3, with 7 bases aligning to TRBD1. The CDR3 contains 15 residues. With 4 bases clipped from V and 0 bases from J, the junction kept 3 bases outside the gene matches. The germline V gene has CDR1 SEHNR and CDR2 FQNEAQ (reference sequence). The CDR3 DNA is TGTGCCAGCAGCTACCGACAGGGCTCTGGAAACACCATATATTTT. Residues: CASSYRQGSGNTIYF.

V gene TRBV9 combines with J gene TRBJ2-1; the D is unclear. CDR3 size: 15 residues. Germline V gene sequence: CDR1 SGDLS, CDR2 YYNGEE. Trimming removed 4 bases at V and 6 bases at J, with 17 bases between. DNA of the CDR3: TGTGCCAGCAGCCCCGCACAGAACGGCGCCAATGAGCAGTTCTTC. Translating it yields CASSPAQNGANEQFF.

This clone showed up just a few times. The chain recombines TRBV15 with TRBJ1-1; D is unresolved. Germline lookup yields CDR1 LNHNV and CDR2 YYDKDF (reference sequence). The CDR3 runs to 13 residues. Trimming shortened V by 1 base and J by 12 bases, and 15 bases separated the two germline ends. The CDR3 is CATSRVAEGMTFF. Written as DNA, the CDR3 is TGTGCCACCAGCAGAGTAGCAGAAGGGATGACTTTCTTT.

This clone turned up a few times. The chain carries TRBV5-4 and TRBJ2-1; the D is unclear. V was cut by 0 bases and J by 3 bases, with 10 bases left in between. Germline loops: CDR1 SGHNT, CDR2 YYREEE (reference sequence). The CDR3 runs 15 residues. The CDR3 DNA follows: TGTGCCAGCAGCTTGGGCGACTCCCGCTACAATGAGCAGTTCTTC. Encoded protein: CASSLGDSRYNEQFF.

CDR3 coding DNA: TGTGCCAGCAGTAGGGGACTGGTTAGCGGCGAGCAGTACTTC. Protein: CASSRGLVSGEQYF. The chain joins TRBV27 to TRBJ2-7, with D possibly TRBD2 on 6 matching bases. V lost 5 bases and J 6 bases, leaving 17 bases between the germline ends. Germline V lookup: CDR1 MNHEY, CDR2 SMNVEV (reference sequence). CDR3 length: 14 amino acids.

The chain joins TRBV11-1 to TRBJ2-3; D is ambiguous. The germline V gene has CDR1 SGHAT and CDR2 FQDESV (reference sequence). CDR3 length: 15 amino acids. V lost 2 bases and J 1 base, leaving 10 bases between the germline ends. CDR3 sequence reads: CASSLSATRTDTQYF. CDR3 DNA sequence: TGTGCCAGCAGCTTATCGGCCACCCGCACAGATACGCAGTATTTT.

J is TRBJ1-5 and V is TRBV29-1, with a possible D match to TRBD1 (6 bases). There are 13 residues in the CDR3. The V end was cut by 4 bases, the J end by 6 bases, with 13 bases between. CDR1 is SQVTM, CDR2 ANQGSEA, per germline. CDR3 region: CSVATGYSQPQHF. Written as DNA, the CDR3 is TGCAGCGTTGCTACAGGGTATAGTCAGCCCCAGCATTTT.

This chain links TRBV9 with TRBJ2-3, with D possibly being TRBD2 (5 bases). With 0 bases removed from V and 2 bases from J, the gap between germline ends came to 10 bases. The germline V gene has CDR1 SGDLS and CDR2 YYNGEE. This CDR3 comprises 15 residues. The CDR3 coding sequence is TGTGCCAGCAGCGTAGGAGGGTCTCACACAGATACGCAGTATTTT. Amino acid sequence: CASSVGGSHTDTQYF.

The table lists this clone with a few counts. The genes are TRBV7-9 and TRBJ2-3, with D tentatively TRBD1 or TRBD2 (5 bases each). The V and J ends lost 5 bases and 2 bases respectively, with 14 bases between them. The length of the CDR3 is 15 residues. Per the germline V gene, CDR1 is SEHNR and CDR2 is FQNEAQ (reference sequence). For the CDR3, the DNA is TGTGCCAGCAGCCAGACCGGGACGGTCACAGATACGCAGTATTTT. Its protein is CASSQTGTVTDTQYF.

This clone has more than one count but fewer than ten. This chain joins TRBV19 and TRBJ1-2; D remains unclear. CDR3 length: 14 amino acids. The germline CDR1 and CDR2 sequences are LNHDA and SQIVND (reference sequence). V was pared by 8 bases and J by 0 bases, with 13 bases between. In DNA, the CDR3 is TGTGCCAGTCGCAGCCGGAGCACTAACTATGGCTACACCTTC. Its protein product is CASRSRSTNYGYTF.

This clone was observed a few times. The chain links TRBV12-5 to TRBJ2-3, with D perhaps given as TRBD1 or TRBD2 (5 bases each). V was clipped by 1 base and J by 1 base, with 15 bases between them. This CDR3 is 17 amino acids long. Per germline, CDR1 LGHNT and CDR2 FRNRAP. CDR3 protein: CASGLATSGAGTDTQYF. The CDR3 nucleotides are TGTGCTAGTGGTTTGGCCACTAGTGGGGCTGGCACAGATACGCAGTATTTT.

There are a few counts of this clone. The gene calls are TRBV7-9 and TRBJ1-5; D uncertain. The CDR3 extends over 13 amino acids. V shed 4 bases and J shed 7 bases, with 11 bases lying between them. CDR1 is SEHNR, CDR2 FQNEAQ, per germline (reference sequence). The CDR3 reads CASSSDPGQPQHF. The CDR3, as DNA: TGTGCCAGCAGCTCAGACCCGGGGCAGCCCCAGCATTTT.

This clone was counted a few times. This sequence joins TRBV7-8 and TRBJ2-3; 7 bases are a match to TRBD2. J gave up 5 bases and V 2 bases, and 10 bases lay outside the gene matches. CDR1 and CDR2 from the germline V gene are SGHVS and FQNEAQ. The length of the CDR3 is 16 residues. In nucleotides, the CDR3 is TGTGCCAGCAGCTTACGGGGAGGGCTAGCGAAAGATACGCAGTATTTT. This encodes CASSLRGGLAKDTQYF.

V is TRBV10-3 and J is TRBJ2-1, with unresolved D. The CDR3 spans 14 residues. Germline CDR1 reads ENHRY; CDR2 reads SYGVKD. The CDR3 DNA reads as TGTGCATCCGAAGCCCAGGTTTCCTACAATGAGCAGTTCTTC. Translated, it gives CASEAQVSYNEQFF.

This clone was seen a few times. In nucleotides, the CDR3 is TGTGCCAGCAGCCCCGGGCCTAGGGGGACCCAGTACTTC. Its protein is CASSPGPRGTQYF. This sequence joins TRBV14 and TRBJ2-5; D perhaps matches TRBD1 (5 bases). Germline CDR1 SGHDN, CDR2 FVKESK. The V end was cut by 4 bases, the J end by 7 bases, with 13 bases between. This CDR3 region has 13 residues. Full variable domain (remainder filled in from reference TRBV14 and TRBJ2-5): EAGVTQFPSHSVIEKGQTVTLRCDPISGHDNLYWYRRVMGKEIKFLLHFVKESKQDESGMPNNRFLAERTGGTYSTLKVQPAELEDSGVYFCASSPGPRGTQYFGPGTRLLVL.

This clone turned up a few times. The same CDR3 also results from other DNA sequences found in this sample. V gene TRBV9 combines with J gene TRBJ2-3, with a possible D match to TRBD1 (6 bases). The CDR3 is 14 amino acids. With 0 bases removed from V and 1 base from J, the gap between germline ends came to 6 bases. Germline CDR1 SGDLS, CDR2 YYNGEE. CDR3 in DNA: TGTGCCAGCAGCGTAGGGGGGCGCACAGATACGCAGTATTTT. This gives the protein CASSVGGRTDTQYF.

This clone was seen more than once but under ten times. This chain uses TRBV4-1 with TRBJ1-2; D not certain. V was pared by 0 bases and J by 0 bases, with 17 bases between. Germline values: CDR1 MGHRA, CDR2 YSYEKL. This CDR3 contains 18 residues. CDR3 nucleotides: TGCGCCAGCAGCCAAGATGAGGCAGAGGCTTTGGCTAACTATGGCTACACCTTC. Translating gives CASSQDEAEALANYGYTF.

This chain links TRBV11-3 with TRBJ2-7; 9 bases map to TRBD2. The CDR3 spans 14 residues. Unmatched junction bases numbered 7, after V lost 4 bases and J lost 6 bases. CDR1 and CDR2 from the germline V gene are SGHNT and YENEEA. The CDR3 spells CASSSAGTSTEQYF. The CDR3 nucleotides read TGTGCCAGCAGCTCCGCGGGGACTAGCACCGAGCAGTACTTC. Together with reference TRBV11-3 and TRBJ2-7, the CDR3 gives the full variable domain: EAGVVQSPRYKIIEKKQPVAFWCNPISGHNTLYWYLQNLGQGPELLIRYENEEAVDDSQLPKDRFSAERLKGVDSTLKIQPAELGDSAVYLCASSSAGTSTEQYFGPGTRLTVT.

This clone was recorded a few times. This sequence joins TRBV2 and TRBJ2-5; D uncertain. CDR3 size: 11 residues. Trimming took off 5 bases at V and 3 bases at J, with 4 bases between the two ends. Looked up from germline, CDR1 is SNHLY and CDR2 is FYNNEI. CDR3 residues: CASSPKETQYF. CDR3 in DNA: TGTGCCAGCAGTCCTAAAGAGACCCAGTACTTC.

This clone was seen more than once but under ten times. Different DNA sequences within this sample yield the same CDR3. CDR3 DNA sequence: TGTGCCAGCAGTCTACAGGAGAACACTGAAGCTTTCTTT. It codes for CASSLQENTEAFF. The chain links TRBV7-2 to TRBJ1-1, with a tentative D call TRBD1 (5 bases). V shed 6 bases and J shed 1 base, with 9 bases lying between them. CDR3 length equals 13 residues. The germline gives CDR1 SGHTA, CDR2 FQGNSA.

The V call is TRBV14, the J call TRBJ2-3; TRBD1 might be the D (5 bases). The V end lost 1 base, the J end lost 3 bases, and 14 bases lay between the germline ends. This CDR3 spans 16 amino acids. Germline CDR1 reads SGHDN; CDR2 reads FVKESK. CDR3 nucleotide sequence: TGTGCCAGCAGCCAAGTAAAACAGGCTCGTACAGATACGCAGTATTTT. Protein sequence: CASSQVKQARTDTQYF.